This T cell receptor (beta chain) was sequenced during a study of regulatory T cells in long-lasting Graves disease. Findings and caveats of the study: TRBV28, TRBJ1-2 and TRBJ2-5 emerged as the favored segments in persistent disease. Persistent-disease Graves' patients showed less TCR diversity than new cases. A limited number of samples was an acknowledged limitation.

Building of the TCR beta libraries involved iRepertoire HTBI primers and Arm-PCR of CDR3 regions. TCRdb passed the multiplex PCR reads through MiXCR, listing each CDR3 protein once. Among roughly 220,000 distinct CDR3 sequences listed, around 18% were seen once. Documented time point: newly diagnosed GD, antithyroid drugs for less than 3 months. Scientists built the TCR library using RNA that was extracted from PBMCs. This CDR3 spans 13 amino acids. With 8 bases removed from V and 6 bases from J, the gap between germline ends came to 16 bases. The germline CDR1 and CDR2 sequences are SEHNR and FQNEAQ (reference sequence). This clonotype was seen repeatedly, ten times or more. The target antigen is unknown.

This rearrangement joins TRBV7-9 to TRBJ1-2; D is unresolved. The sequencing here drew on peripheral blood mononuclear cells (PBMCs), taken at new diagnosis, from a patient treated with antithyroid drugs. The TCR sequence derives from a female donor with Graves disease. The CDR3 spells CASFSAIGNGYTF. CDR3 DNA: TGTGCCAGCTTTTCAGCTATAGGCAATGGCTACACCTTC. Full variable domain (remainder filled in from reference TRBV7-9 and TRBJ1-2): DTGVSQNPRHKITKRGQNVTFRCDPISEHNRLYWYRQTLGQGPEFLTYFQNEAQLEKSRLLSDRFSAERPKGSFSTLEIQRTEQGDSAMYLCASFSAIGNGYTFGSGTRLTVV.